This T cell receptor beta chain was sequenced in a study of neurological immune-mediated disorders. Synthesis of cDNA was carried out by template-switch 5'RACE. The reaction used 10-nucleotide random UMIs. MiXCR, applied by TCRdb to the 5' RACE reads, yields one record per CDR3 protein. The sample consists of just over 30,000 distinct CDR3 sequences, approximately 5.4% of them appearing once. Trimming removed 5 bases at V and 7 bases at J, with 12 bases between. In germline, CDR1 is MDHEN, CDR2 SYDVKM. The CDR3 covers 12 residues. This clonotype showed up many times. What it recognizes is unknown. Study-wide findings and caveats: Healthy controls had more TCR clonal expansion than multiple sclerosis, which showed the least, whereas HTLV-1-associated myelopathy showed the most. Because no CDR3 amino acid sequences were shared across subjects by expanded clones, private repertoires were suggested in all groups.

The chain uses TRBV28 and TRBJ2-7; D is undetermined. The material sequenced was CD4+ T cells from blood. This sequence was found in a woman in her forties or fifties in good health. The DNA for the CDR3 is TGTGCCAGCAGTGTGGGAAGCCTGGAGCAGTACTTC. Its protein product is CASSVGSLEQYF.